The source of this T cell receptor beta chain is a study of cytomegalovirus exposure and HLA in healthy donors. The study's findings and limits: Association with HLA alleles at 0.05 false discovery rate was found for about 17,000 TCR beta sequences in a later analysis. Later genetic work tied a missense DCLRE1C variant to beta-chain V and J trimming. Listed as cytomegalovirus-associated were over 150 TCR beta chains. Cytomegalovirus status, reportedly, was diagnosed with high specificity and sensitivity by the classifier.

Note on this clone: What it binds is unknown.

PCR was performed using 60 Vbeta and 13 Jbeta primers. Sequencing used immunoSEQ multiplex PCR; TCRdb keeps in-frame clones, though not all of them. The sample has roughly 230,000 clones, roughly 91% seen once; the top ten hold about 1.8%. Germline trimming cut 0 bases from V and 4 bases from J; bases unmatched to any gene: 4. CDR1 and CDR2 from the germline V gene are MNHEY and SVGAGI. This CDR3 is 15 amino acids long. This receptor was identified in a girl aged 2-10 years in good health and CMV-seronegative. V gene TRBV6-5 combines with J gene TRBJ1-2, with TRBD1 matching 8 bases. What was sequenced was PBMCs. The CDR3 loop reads CASSYSTGAIYGYTF. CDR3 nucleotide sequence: TGTGCCAGCAGTTACTCGACAGGGGCCATCTATGGCTACACCTTC.